Below, 23 T cell receptor beta chains from the same sample are listed, as sequenced in a study of blood T cell repertoires in COVID-19. Here immunoSEQ multiplex PCR was the method, and the copy in TCRdb shows in-frame clones only, minus some. This table has around 140,000 clones, 70% to 80% appearing once. The specimen was peripheral blood. These receptors were taken from a man aged 50 or older with acute or convalescent COVID-19.

V usage is TRBV10-2 and J usage is TRBJ2-3, with TRBD2 matching 13 bases. Germline V gene sequence: CDR1 WSHSY, CDR2 SAAADI. The CDR3 totals 17 residues. V dropped 6 bases and J dropped 4; count of bases not matched to a gene: 10. The CDR3 bases are TGCGCCAGCAGCGTGGGACTAGCGGGGCCCGGGGCAGATACGCAGTATTTT. It translates to CASSVGLAGPGADTQYF.

This chain uses TRBV7-6 with TRBJ2-2, with 9 bases identical to TRBD1. Unmatched junction bases numbered 7, after V lost 5 bases and J lost 3 bases. The CDR3 has 16 amino acids. Germline V gives CDR1 SGHVS, CDR2 FNYEAQ. The chain's CDR3 is CASSPRTGAHTGELFF. CDR3 sequence (DNA): TGTGCCAGCAGCCCACGGACAGGGGCGCACACCGGGGAGCTGTTTTTT.

With respect to this clone: In the same sample, other DNA sequences code for this CDR3. This chain uses TRBV11-3 with TRBJ1-1, with a weak D call TRBD1 (5 bases). Germline V gene sequence: CDR1 SGHNT, CDR2 YENEEA. This CDR3 is built from 14 residues. V was cut by 5 bases and J by 4 bases, with 14 bases left in between. CDR3 amino acids: CASSPGQGGTEAFF. DNA for the CDR3: TGTGCCAGCAGCCCGGGGCAGGGAGGCACTGAAGCTTTCTTT.

This clone was observed once. This sequence joins TRBV4-2 and TRBJ2-3, with TRBD2 matching 10 bases. CDR3 length: 19 amino acids. V lost 0 bases, J lost 0 bases, and 9 bases stayed unmatched. CDR1 is LGHNA and CDR2 is YNFKEQ in the germline V gene. The CDR3 DNA reads as TGTGCCAGCAGCCAAGATCGGTTAGCGGGGGGCCTGAGCACAGATACGCAGTATTTT. Translating gives CASSQDRLAGGLSTDTQYF.

This CDR3 reads CASSLRRGEKLFF. Written as DNA, the CDR3 is TGTGCCAGCAGTTTAAGGAGGGGTGAAAAACTGTTTTTT. V is TRBV27 and J is TRBJ1-4; possible D gene TRBD1, 5 bases. Per the germline V gene, CDR1 is MNHEY and CDR2 is SMNVEV (reference sequence). The CDR3 has 13 residues. V was trimmed by 2 bases and J by 7 bases, leaving 8 bases between them.

Only a few counts were recorded for this clone. The CDR3 sequence: CASSQGQGWGQETQYF. CDR3 bases: TGTGCCAGCAGTCAGGGACAGGGATGGGGCCAAGAGACCCAGTACTTC. This sequence joins TRBV2 and TRBJ2-5; 9 positions match TRBD1. The CDR3 is 16 amino acids. Germline CDR1 is SNHLY and CDR2 is FYNNEI. With V trimmed by 5 bases and J by 1 base, 8 bases remained unmatched.

This chain joins TRBV9 and TRBJ1-1; no clear D. This CDR3 comprises 15 residues. Trimming took 6 bases from V and 1 from J, leaving 16 bases between them. The V gene's germline CDR1 is SGDLS and CDR2 YYNGEE. The CDR3 DNA reads TGTGCCAGCACCATAACGGGTGATTCGAACACTGAAGCTTTCTTT. It yields the protein CASTITGDSNTEAFF.

The J gene is TRBJ2-5, the V gene TRBV29-1; 13 bases are a match to TRBD2. V shed 4 bases and J 5 bases; nucleotides not matched to a gene: 7. The CDR3 has 15 amino acids. Germline-derived CDR1 and CDR2 are SQVTM and ANQGSEA. The CDR3 nucleotides are TGCAGCGTTGGTGGGACTAGCGGGGACGGGGAGACCCAGTACTTC. Amino acid sequence: CSVGGTSGDGETQYF.

Of note for this clone: At one boundary the junction diverges from the germline segment, which might be a read error. The chain employs TRBV6-1 and TRBJ1-2; possible D gene TRBD1, 6 bases. Looked up from germline, CDR1 is MNHNS and CDR2 is SASEGT. The CDR3 totals 16 residues. The CDR3 protein is CASREERGFGNYGYTF. DNA of the CDR3: TGTGCCAGCAGGGAAGAGAGGGGGTTCGGTAACTATGGCTACACCTTC.

The chain carries TRBV11-2 and TRBJ1-1; D gene ambiguous. Trimming removed 3 bases from V and 0 bases from J, with 11 bases in between. Per germline, CDR1 SGHAT and CDR2 FQNNGV. The CDR3 is 15 amino acids. The CDR3 DNA sequence: TGTGCCAGCAGCTTCAAGAAAGCTATGAACACTGAAGCTTTCTTT. Amino acid sequence: CASSFKKAMNTEAFF.

The CDR3 here is CASGNKGTAAFF. The DNA of the CDR3 is TGTGCCAGCGGAAACAAAGGGACAGCCGCTTTCTTT. The genes are TRBV25-1 and TRBJ1-1; 7 nucleotides align to TRBD1. Trimming at V came to 8 bases and at J to 11 bases, leaving 11 bases not matched to a gene. The CDR3 is 12 residues long. Germline CDR1 is MGHDK and CDR2 is SYGVNS.

The table lists this clone with a few counts. The rearrangement joins TRBV4-1 to TRBJ1-1; 7 bases map to TRBD1. Trimming took 1 base from V and 5 from J; bases not matched to a gene: 13. This CDR3 contains 17 residues. Germline V gene lookup returns CDR1 MGHRA and CDR2 YSYEKL. CDR3 bases: TGCGCCAGCAGCCAAGCCCCCTCCGGGACAGTGGGGACTGAAGCTTTCTTT. Protein product: CASSQAPSGTVGTEAFF.

This clone was observed at least ten times. The chain combines TRBV2 with TRBJ2-7; D is undetermined. V was pared by 3 bases and J by 5 bases, with 14 bases between. Germline V gives CDR1 SNHLY, CDR2 FYNNEI. This CDR3 is 14 amino acids long. In nucleotides, the CDR3 is TGTGCCAGCAGTGAGTGGTTCACGCCGGACGAGCAGTACTTC. Amino acid sequence: CASSEWFTPDEQYF.

This clone was detected only a few times. This chain uses TRBV6-6 with TRBJ1-3, with D possibly being TRBD1 (5 bases). The V and J ends lost 8 bases and 4 bases respectively, with 12 bases between them. The V gene's germline CDR1 is MNHNY and CDR2 SVGAGI (reference sequence). This CDR3 comprises 13 residues. CDR3 in amino acids: CASSGGSGNTIYF. The CDR3 region has the DNA TGTGCCAGCTCCGGGGGTTCGGGAAACACCATATATTTT.

The chain couples TRBV7-3 to TRBJ1-2, with 9 bases lining up with TRBD1. The CDR3 has 14 residues. Germline assignment: CDR1 SGHTA and CDR2 FQGTGA. Unmatched junction bases numbered 10, after V lost 5 bases and J lost 9 bases. CDR3 nucleotides: TGTGCCAGCAGCCCGGACAGGGGAGCTGGTAGCTACACCTTC. Residues: CASSPDRGAGSYTF.

The chain is built from TRBV27 and TRBJ2-1; D possibly corresponds to TRBD2 (6 bases). V lost 8 bases to trimming and J lost 9 bases, with 20 bases between them. Germline assignment: CDR1 MNHEY and CDR2 SMNVEV (reference sequence). The CDR3 contains 14 residues. The CDR3 region has the DNA TGTGCCAGCGGCTCTGCGGGGCGGACTGTTGAGCAGTTCTTC. Translation: CASGSAGRTVEQFF.

This chain connects TRBV6-1 to TRBJ2-6; TRBD2 agrees at 10 bases. Germline lookup yields CDR1 MNHNS and CDR2 SASEGT. The CDR3 totals 16 residues. V lost 4 bases to trimming and J lost 0 bases; unmatched junction nucleotides: 0. The CDR3 reads CASSGTSGSGANVLTF. CDR3 sequence (DNA): TGTGCCAGCAGTGGGACTAGCGGCTCTGGGGCCAACGTCCTGACTTTC.

The chain links TRBV5-4 to TRBJ2-5; the match to TRBD1 covers 7 bases. V lost 3 bases and J lost 0; bases outside the gene matches: 5. CDR1 and CDR2 from the germline V gene are SGHNT and YYREEE (reference sequence). CDR3 length: 15 amino acids. CDR3 amino acids: CASSSDRFYQETQYF. CDR3 DNA: TGTGCCAGCAGCTCGGACAGGTTCTACCAAGAGACCCAGTACTTC.

This clone was recorded once. Other DNA sequences from this sample encode an identical CDR3 as well. The chain has TRBV2 and TRBJ2-7; TRBD1 is a possible D gene (5 bases). Germline-derived CDR1 and CDR2 are SNHLY and FYNNEI. The ends were cut back, 2 bases at V and 2 bases at J, with 7 bases in the middle. This CDR3 spans 13 amino acids. DNA for the CDR3: TGTGCCAGCAGTGAATTCAGGGCCTACGAGCAGTACGTC. Translation: CASSEFRAYEQYV.

The rearrangement joins TRBV6-4 to TRBJ2-6; D may be TRBD1 (6 bases). Trimming cost V 3 bases and J 0 bases, with 6 bases left between them. Looked up from germline, CDR1 is MRHNA and CDR2 is SNTAGT. The CDR3 length is 15 residues. The CDR3 region is CASSEGGSGANVLTF. The CDR3 nucleotides are TGTGCCAGCAGTGAAGGGGGCTCTGGGGCCAACGTCCTGACTTTC.

The chain carries TRBV20-1 and TRBJ2-2; D possibly corresponds to TRBD2 (5 bases). V was shortened by 3 bases and J by 5 bases, with 13 bases between the two germline ends. The V gene's germline CDR1 is DFQATT and CDR2 SNEGSKA (reference sequence). CDR3 length equals 14 residues. The CDR3 DNA reads as TGCAGTGCTAGTCGCGCTTCGGGGACCGGGGAGCTGTTTTTT. This encodes CSASRASGTGELFF.

This clone was found a few times. V and J are TRBV2 and TRBJ2-5; the D is unclear. The CDR3 runs 12 residues. The germline V and J ends were trimmed by 7 bases and 4 bases, with 10 bases remaining between them. In germline, CDR1 is SNHLY, CDR2 FYNNEI. CDR3 loop: CASTRVAETQYF. The CDR3 coding sequence is TGTGCCAGCACGCGAGTAGCAGAGACCCAGTACTTC.

The chain uses TRBV11-2 and TRBJ2-5; D gene ambiguous. The length of the CDR3 is 13 residues. Per the germline V gene, CDR1 is SGHAT and CDR2 is FQNNGV. Between the trimmed V and J ends, which lost 5 bases and 8 bases, there was a span of 15 bases. CDR3 in amino acids: CASSPRLIGTQYF. The CDR3 region has the DNA TGTGCCAGCAGCCCTAGACTCATAGGAACCCAGTACTTC.